These T cell receptor beta chains were read from a single sample in a study of control samples from healthy donors and cancer patients. Profiling relied on immunoSEQ multiplex PCR, and the TCRdb table lists in-frame clones only, not all of them. The sample records 110,000 or so clones, 90% being singletons. Sample: blood. The source is a human donor in good health. The donor label of this sample is uncertain. CDR3s include the opening cysteine and the closing phenylalanine or tryptophan. D genes are given only for firm matches. Where a row states a size, it is once, few, many or the class of an expanded clone; other rows omit it.

j_call	clone_size	d_call	v_call	cdr3_nt	cdr3_aa
TRBJ1-4	-	-	TRBV27	TGTGCCAGCAGCCATCTTCAGGAACCAGGGACTAATGAAAAACTGTTTTTT	CASSHLQEPGTNEKLFF
TRBJ2-2	-	TRBD1	TRBV5-1	TGCGCCAGCATCCGAGGACAGGGTAGTGGCGGGGAGCTGTTTTTT	CASIRGQGSGGELFF
TRBJ1-5	-	TRBD1	TRBV15	TGTGCCACCAGCAGAGCCGATGACAGGGATCAGCCCCAGCATTTT	CATSRADDRDQPQHF
TRBJ2-6	-	-	TRBV7-2	TGTGCCAGCAGCTTAGGACAGGCTGGGGCCAACGTCCTGACTTTC	CASSLGQAGANVLTF
TRBJ2-5	-	TRBD1	TRBV5-8	TGTGCCAGCAGGGAACAGGGGAATCCGGAGACCCAGTACTTC	CASREQGNPETQYF
TRBJ1-5	-	-	TRBV2	TGTGCCAGCAGTGAAATGGGACCTCAGCCCCAGCATTTT	CASSEMGPQPQHF
TRBJ2-6	-	TRBD1	TRBV7-2	TGTGCCAGCAGCTCTCGGGACAGGGCCTCTGGGGCCAACGTCCTGACTTTC	CASSSRDRASGANVLTF
TRBJ2-2	-	-	TRBV5-1	TGCGCCAGCAGCTTGGACGGTACCGGGGAGCTGTTTTTT	CASSLDGTGELFF
TRBJ1-2	-	-	TRBV12-2	TGTGCAAGTCGCTTAAATGACTTGGGACAGGGCTGTTCTAACTATGGCTACACCTTC	CASRLNDLGQGCSNYGYTF
TRBJ1-1	-	-	TRBV6-5	TGTGCCAGCAGTTCCGAGCCAAATATGAACACTGAAGCTTTCTTT	CASSSEPNMNTEAFF
TRBJ1-1	-	-	TRBV2	TGTGCCAGCAGTGTGTCAGGGGACACTGAAGCTTTCTTT	CASSVSGDTEAFF
TRBJ1-3	-	-	TRBV6-6	TGTGCCAGCAGTTACTCGATGGCAGGAAACACCATATATTTT	CASSYSMAGNTIYF
TRBJ2-5	-	TRBD1	TRBV5-5	TGTGCCAGCAGCTCGATTCGGACAGGGAGCCAAGAGACCCAGTACTTC	CASSSIRTGSQETQYF
TRBJ2-5	-	TRBD2	TRBV10-3	TGTGCCATCAGTGGGACTAGCGGGGGGGCCCTGGGGTTGGAGACCCAGTACTTC	CAISGTSGGALGLETQYF
TRBJ2-1	-	-	TRBV5-1	TGCGCCAGCAGCCCGATCCAAGGTCTTGAGCAGTTCTTC	CASSPIQGLEQFF
TRBJ2-4	-	-	TRBV5-1	TGCGCCAGCAGCTGGAACAGGGAGGGATACATTCAGTACTTC	CASSWNREGYIQYF
TRBJ1-1	-	TRBD1	TRBV10-3	TGTGCCATCAGGACAGGACAGGGGCCTGCTTTCTTT	CAIRTGQGPAFF
TRBJ2-5	-	-	TRBV25-1	TGTGCCAGCAGGCCTGATTGGGGGGAGACCCAGTACTTC	CASRPDWGETQYF
TRBJ1-2	-	-	TRBV3-1/TRBV3-2	TGTGCCAGCAGCCAAGATTTGGCAGTCTATGGCTACACCTTC	CASSQDLAVYGYTF
TRBJ2-1	-	TRBD1	TRBV11-2	TGTGCCAGCAGCTTATCAGGGGGCACTTACAATGAGCAGTTCTTC	CASSLSGGTYNEQFF
TRBJ2-5	-	-	TRBV9	TGTGCCAGCAGCGTGGCCGGGGGTCCTCAAGAGACCCAGTACTTC	CASSVAGGPQETQYF
TRBJ1-1	-	-	TRBV7-8	TGTGCCAGCAGCTTAGTTACGTCTAAAGCTTTCTTT	CASSLVTSKAFF
TRBJ2-1	-	TRBD2	TRBV9	TGTGCCAGCAGCGTAGTTATAGCGGGGAATGAGCAGTTCTTC	CASSVVIAGNEQFF
TRBJ1-5	-	-	TRBV12-3/TRBV12-4	TGTGCCAGCAGTTTAGCGGAGGGGCAGCCCCAGCATTTT	CASSLAEGQPQHF
TRBJ1-4	-	-	TRBV2	TGTGCCTCGAGGTCTGAGGGGCTAGGGGAAAAACTGTTTTTT	CASRSEGLGEKLFF
TRBJ2-3	-	TRBD2	TRBV2	TGTGCCAGCGGGGGGACTAGCGGGGACCCAGATACGCAGTATTTT	CASGGTSGDPDTQYF
TRBJ1-2	once	-	TRBV14	TGTGCCAGCAGCCTGGATGTAGACTATGGCTACACCTTC	CASSLDVDYGYTF
TRBJ1-1	-	TRBD1	TRBV10-3	TGTGCCATCAGGGGGGACAGGGCTGGAATGGGAGCTTTCTTT	CAIRGDRAGMGAFF
TRBJ2-5	-	TRBD1	TRBV7-9	TGTGCCAGCAGCTTTGGTGAATTCACAGGGGGTGAGACCCAGTACTTC	CASSFGEFTGGETQYF
TRBJ2-3	-	TRBD1	TRBV24-1	TGTGCCACCAGTGATTCGATCCGAGGGACAGGGACAACAGATACGCAGTATTTT	CATSDSIRGTGTTDTQYF
TRBJ1-5	-	TRBD1	TRBV18	TGTGCCAGCTCACGGGACAGGGCAGACTATCAGCCCCAGCATTTT	CASSRDRADYQPQHF
TRBJ2-3	-	-	TRBV2	TGTGCCAGCAGGACCAGGGACTTCCTCACAGATACGCAGTATTTT	CASRTRDFLTDTQYF
TRBJ2-2	-	TRBD1	TRBV5-6	TGTGCCAGCAGCTTGGACTGGACAGGGATTAACGGGGAGCTGTTTTTT	CASSLDWTGINGELFF
TRBJ2-7	-	-	TRBV30	TGTGCCTGGTCCGTATTGGGGGAGCAGTACTTC	CAWSVLGEQYF
TRBJ1-2	-	-	TRBV29-1	TGCAGCGTTGAAGTTGTAGGACGGAAAGCTAACTATGGCTACACCTTC	CSVEVVGRKANYGYTF
TRBJ2-2	once	TRBD1	TRBV9	TGTGCCAGCAGCGTTGGGACAGGGGTCGTTGGCGGGGAGCTGTTTTTT	CASSVGTGVVGGELFF
TRBJ2-3	once	-	TRBV6-4	TGTGCCAGCAGTGACTTTGAAGCAGATACGCAGTATTTT	CASSDFEADTQYF
TRBJ2-3	-	-	TRBV28	TGTGCCAGCAGTCCCCCAGGGGGGGGAGGTGATACGCAGTATTTT	CASSPPGGGGDTQYF
TRBJ1-5	-	TRBD1	TRBV19	TGTGCCAGTGGAGATTACAGGGGGCTAAGCAATCAGCCCCAGCATTTT	CASGDYRGLSNQPQHF
TRBJ1-3	-	-	TRBV28	TGTGCCAGCACCACCTCCAGGGTTTGGGACACCATATATTTT	CASTTSRVWDTIYF
TRBJ1-1	few	-	TRBV30	TGTGCCTGGATACGGGTGAACACTGAAGCTTTCTTT	CAWIRVNTEAFF
TRBJ2-2	once	-	TRBV10-3	TGTGCCACCAGAAACGGGGTACAGACCGGGGAGCTGTTTTTT	CATRNGVQTGELFF
TRBJ2-5	few	TRBD2	TRBV3-1/TRBV3-2	TGTGCCAGCAAACCCTCGGGGGGTGAGACCCAGTACTTC	CASKPSGGETQYF
TRBJ1-2	-	TRBD1	TRBV5-6	TGTGCCAGCAGCTTGCGGGACAGGAGAATATATGGCTACACCTTC	CASSLRDRRIYGYTF
TRBJ1-1	-	-	TRBV7-3	TGTGCCAGCACCGAACAACCCGAATCTTCTGAAGCTTTCTTT	CASTEQPESSEAFF
TRBJ1-4	-	-	TRBV2	TGTGCCAGCAGTGTGGAGGCGGGACAATATGAAAAACTGTTTTTT	CASSVEAGQYEKLFF
TRBJ1-2	-	TRBD1	TRBV7-9	TGTGCCAGCAGCCCAAAGGGACAGAACTATGGCTACACCTTC	CASSPKGQNYGYTF
TRBJ1-5	once	-	TRBV28	TGTGCCAGCAGAGGGAGCAATCAGCCCCAGCATTTT	CASRGSNQPQHF
TRBJ1-1	-	-	TRBV9	TGTGCCAGCAGCCCACTAGGAGGGACCACTGAAGCTTTCTTT	CASSPLGGTTEAFF
TRBJ1-3	-	-	TRBV9	TGTGCCAGCAGCGTAGCTACGAGACTAGGCCCTGGAAACACCATATATTTT	CASSVATRLGPGNTIYF
TRBJ2-1	-	-	TRBV3-1/TRBV3-2	TGTGCCAGCAGCCGAACCTACGGAGGGGAAGGTGAGCAGTTCTTC	CASSRTYGGEGEQFF
TRBJ2-3	-	TRBD1	TRBV5-5	TGTGCCAGCAGGCTGGACAGGGGGCCCACAGATACGCAGTATTTT	CASRLDRGPTDTQYF
TRBJ2-1	-	-	TRBV6-5	TGTGCCAGCAGCTCCTCAACCCTAGCGAAGCAGTTCTTC	CASSSSTLAKQFF
TRBJ2-3	-	-	TRBV5-1	TGCGCCAGCAGCTCGAGGACAGATACGCAGTATTTT	CASSSRTDTQYF
TRBJ2-3	-	TRBD2	TRBV5-5	TGTGCCAGCAGCTTCCCGGGGGGACCCGATACGCAGTATTTT	CASSFPGGPDTQYF
TRBJ1-1	-	TRBD1	TRBV28	TGTGCCAGCGGGGGGACAGTGACGAACACTGAAGCTTTCTTT	CASGGTVTNTEAFF